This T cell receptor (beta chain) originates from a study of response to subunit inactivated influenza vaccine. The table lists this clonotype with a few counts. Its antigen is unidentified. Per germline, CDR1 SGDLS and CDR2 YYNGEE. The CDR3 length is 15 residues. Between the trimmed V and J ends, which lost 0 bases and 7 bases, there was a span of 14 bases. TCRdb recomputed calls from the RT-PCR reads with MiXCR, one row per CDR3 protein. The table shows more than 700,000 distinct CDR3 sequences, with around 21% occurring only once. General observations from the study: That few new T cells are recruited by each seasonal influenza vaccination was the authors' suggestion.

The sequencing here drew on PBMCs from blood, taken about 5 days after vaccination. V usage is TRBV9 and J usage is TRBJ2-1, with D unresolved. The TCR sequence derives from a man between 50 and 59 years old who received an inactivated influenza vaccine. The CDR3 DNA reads TGTGCCAGCAGCGTAGGACTTGGGCTAGAGAATGAGCAGTTCTTC. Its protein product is CASSVGLGLENEQFF.